This TCR beta chain was observed in a study of blood T cell repertoires in COVID-19. On the study more broadly: Samples of COVID-19 (acute and convalescent) were obtained from the United States, Italy and Spain. PBMCs, B-cell-depleted T cells, or T cells were the source of the cDNA or gDNA that made up the material.

Germline CDR1 reads LGHDT; CDR2 reads YNNKEL (reference sequence). The CDR3 runs to 19 residues. V lost 3 bases, J lost 2 bases, and 9 bases stayed unmatched. Authors' analysis steps: Cell counts per sample came from amplifying reference gene primers. The data were produced by immunoSEQ multiplex PCR, yet TCRdb's version contains in-frame clones alone and is incomplete. V and J calls and clone size are given by that table; D and trimming were obtained from the DNA. Found here are hundreds of thousands of clones, approximately 81% of them singletons; the top ten hold 15% to 20%. Sequenced sample: peripheral blood. V gene TRBV3-1 (or the pseudogene TRBV3-2) combines with J gene TRBJ2-2, with 13 nucleotides matching TRBD2. This TCR derives from a man aged 25-45 years with active or convalescent COVID-19. This chain's CDR3 is CASSQIGLAGVSNTGELFF. For the CDR3, the DNA is TGTGCCAGCAGCCAGATAGGACTAGCGGGAGTGTCTAACACCGGGGAGCTGTTTTTT.